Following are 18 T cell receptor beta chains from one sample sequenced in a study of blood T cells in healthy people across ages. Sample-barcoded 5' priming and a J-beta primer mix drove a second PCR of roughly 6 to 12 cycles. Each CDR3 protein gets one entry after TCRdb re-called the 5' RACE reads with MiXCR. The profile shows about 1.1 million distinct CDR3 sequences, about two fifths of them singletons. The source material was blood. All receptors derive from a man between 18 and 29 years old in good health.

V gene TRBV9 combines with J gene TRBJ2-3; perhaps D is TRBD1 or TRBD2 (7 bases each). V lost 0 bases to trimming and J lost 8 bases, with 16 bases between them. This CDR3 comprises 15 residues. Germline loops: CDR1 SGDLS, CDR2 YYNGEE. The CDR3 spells CASSVDGQGEGTQYF. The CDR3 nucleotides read TGTGCCAGCAGCGTAGACGGTCAGGGGGAGGGTACGCAGTATTTT.

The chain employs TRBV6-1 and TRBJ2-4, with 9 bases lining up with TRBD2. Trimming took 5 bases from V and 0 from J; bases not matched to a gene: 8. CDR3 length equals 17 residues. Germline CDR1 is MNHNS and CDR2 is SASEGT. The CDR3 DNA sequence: TGTGCCAGCAGTAAGACCCTAGCGGGGCTAGCCAAAAACATTCAGTACTTC. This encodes CASSKTLAGLAKNIQYF.

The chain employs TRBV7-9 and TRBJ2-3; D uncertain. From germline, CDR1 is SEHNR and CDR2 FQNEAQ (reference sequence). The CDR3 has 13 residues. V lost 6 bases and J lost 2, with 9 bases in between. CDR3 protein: CASSSYDTDTQYF. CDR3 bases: TGTGCCAGCAGTTCCTATGACACAGATACGCAGTATTTT.

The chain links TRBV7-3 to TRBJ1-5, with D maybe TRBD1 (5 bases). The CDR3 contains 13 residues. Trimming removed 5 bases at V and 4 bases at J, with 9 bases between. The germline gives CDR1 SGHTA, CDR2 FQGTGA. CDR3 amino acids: CASSQTANQPQHF. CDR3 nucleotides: TGTGCCAGCAGCCAGACAGCGAATCAGCCCCAGCATTTT.

CDR3 sequence (DNA): TGTGCCATCAGAGGCTCCGGGACAGGGCCCAACACCATATATTTT. Amino acids: CAIRGSGTGPNTIYF. V is TRBV10-3 and J is TRBJ1-3, with 9 bases that match TRBD1. Germline V gene lookup returns CDR1 ENHRY and CDR2 SYGVKD. V was clipped by 6 bases and J by 7 bases; unmatched bases: 10. The CDR3 is made up of 15 amino acids.

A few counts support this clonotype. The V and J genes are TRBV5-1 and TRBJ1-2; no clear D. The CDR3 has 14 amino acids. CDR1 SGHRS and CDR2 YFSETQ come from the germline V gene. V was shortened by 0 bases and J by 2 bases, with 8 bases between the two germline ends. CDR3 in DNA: TGCGCCAGCAGCTTGGACAATCGCAACTATGGCTACACCTTC. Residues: CASSLDNRNYGYTF.

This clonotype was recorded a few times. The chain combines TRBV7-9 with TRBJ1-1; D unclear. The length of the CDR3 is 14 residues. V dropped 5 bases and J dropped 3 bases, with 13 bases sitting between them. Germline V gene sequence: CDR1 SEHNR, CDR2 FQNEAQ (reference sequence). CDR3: CASSGEVVDTEAFF. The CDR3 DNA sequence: TGTGCCAGCAGCGGAGAGGTGGTCGACACTGAAGCTTTCTTT.

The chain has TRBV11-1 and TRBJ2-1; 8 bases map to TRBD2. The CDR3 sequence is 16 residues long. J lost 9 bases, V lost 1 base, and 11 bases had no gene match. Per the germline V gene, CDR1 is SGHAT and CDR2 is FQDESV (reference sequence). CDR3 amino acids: CASSLDGGGSVIEQFF. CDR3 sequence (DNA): TGTGCCAGCAGCTTAGACGGGGGGGGCTCGGTCATTGAGCAGTTCTTC.

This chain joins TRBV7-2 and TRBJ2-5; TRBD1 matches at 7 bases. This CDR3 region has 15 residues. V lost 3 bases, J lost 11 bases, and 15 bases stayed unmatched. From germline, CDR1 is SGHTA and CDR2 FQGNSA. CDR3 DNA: TGTGCCAGCAGCTTTCAGACAGGGACGAGCAATGAGCAGTACTTC. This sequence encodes CASSFQTGTSNEQYF.

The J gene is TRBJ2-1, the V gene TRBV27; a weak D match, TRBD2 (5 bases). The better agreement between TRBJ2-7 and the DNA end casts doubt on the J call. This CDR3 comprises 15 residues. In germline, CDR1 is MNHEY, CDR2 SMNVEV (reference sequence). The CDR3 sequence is CASSPRKTRDNEQYF. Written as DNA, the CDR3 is TGTGCCAGCAGTCCGCGCAAAACTAGAGACAATGAGCAGTACTTC.

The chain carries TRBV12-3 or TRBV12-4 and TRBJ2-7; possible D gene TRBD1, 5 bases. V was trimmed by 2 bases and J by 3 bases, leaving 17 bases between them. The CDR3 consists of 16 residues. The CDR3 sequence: CASSLLTIDRHYEQYF. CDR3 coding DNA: TGTGCCAGCAGTTTACTAACCATAGACAGACACTACGAGCAGTACTTC.

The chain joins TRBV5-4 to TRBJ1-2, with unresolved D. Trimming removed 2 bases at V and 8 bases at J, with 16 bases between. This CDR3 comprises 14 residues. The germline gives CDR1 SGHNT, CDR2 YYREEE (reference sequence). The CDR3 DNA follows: TGTGCCAGCAGCTTAGACGCTGGATTTGTCGGCTACACCTTC. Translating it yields CASSLDAGFVGYTF.

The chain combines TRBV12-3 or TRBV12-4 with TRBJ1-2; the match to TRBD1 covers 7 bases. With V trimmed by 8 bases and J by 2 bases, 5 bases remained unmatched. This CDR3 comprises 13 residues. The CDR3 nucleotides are TGTGCCAGCGAAACAGGGGCCAACTATGGCTACACCTTC. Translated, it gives CASETGANYGYTF.

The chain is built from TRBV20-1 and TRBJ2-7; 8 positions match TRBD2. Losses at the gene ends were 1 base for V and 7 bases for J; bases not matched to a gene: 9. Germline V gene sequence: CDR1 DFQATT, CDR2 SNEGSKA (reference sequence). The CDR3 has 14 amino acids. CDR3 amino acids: CSARAGGPYNEQYF. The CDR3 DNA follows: TGCAGTGCTAGAGCGGGGGGGCCCTACAATGAGCAGTACTTC.

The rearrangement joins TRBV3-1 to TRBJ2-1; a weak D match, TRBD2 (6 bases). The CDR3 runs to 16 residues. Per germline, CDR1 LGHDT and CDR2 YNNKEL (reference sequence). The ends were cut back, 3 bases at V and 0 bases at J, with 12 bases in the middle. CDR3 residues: CASSQEGTSSYNEQFF. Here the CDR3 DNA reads TGTGCCAGCAGCCAGGAGGGGACGAGCTCCTACAATGAGCAGTTCTTC.

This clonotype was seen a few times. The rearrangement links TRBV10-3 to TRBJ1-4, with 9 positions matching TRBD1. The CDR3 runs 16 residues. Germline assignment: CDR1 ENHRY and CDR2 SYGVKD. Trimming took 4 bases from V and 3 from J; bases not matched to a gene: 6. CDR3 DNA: TGTGCCATCAGTGCACAGGGGGCCTTTCCTAATGAAAAACTGTTTTTT. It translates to CAISAQGAFPNEKLFF.

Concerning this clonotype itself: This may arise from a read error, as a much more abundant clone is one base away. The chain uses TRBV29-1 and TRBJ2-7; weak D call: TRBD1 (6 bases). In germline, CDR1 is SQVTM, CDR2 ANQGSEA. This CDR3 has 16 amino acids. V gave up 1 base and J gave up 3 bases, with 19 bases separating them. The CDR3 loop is CSVEGDIGCPLYEQYF. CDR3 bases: TGCAGCGTTGAAGGGGACATCGGCTGCCCCCTCTACGAGCAGTACTTC.

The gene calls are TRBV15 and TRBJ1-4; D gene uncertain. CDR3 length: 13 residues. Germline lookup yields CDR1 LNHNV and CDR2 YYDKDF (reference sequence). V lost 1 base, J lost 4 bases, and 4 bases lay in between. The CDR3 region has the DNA TGTGCCACCAGCAGAGCCCGTAATGAAAAACTGTTTTTT. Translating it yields CATSRARNEKLFF.